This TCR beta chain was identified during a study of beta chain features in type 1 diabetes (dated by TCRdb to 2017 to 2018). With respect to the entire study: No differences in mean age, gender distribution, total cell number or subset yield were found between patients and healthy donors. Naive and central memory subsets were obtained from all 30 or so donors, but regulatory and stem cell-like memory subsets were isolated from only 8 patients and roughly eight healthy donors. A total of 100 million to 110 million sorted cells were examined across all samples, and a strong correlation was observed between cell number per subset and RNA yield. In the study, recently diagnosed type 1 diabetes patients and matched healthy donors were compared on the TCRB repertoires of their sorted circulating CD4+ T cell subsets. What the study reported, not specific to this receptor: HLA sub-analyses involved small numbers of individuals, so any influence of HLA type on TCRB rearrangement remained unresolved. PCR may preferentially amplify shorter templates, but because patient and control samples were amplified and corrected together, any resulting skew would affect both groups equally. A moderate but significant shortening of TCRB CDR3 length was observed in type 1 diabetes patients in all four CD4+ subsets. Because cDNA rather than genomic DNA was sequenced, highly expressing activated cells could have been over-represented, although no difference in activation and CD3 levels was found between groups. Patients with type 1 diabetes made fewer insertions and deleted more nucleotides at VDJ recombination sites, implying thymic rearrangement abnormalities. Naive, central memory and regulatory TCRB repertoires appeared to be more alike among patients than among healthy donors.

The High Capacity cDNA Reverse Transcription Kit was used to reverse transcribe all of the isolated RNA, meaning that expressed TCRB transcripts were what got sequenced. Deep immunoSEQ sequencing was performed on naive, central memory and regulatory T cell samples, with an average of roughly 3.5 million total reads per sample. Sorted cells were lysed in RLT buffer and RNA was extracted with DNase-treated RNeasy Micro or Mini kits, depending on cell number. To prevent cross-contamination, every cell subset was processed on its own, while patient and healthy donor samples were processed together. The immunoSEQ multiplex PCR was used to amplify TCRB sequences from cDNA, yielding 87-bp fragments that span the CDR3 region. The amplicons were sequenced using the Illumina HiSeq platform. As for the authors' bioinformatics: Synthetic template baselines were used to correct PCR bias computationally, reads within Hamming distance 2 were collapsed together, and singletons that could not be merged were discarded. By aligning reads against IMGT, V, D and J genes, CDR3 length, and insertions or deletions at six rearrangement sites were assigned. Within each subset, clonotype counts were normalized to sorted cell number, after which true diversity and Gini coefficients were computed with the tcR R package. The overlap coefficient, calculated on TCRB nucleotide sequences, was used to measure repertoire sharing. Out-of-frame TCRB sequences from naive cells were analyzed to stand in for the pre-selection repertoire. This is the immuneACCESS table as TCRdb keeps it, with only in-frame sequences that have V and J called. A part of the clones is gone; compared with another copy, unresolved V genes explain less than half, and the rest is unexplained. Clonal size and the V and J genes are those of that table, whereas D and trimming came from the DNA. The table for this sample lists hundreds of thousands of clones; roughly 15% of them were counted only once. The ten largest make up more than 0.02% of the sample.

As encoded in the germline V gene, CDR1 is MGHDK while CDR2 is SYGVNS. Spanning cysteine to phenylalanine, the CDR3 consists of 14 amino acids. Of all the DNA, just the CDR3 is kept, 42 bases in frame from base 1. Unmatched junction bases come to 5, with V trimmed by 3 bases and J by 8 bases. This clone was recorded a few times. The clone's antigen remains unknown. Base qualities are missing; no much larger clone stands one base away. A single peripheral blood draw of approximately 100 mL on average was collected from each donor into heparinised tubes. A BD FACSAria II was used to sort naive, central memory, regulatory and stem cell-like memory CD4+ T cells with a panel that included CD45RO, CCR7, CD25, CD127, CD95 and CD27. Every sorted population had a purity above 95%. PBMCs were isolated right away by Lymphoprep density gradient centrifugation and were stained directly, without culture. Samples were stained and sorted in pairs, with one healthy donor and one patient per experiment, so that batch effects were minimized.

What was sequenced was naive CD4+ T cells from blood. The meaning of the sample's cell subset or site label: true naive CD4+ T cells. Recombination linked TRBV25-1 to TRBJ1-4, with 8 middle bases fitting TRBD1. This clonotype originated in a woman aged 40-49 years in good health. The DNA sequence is TGTGCCAGCAGTGACCACAGGGGGTTGGAAAAACTGTTTTTT. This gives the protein CASSDHRGLEKLFF.